Each of the 15 T cell receptor beta chains below was sequenced from the same sample in a study of blood T cell repertoires in COVID-19. Generated by immunoSEQ multiplex PCR, the TCRdb table keeps only in-frame clones and is missing some. The sample contains about 380,000 clones, 81% of which appear only once. The sample consisted of peripheral blood. These receptors were taken from a human donor with acute or convalescent COVID-19. The donor label of this sample is uncertain.

This chain links TRBV10-3 with TRBJ1-6, with D possibly TRBD1 on 6 matching bases. CDR1 is ENHRY, CDR2 SYGVKD, per germline. V lost 6 bases, J lost 8 bases, and 14 bases lay in between. The CDR3 covers 14 residues. The CDR3, as DNA: TGTGCCATCAGGGGGGCGGTAGATCATTCACCCCTCCACTTT. Translating gives CAIRGAVDHSPLHF.

This sequence joins TRBV9 and TRBJ2-1, with 10 positions matching TRBD2. The ends lost 0 bases at V and 6 bases at J; junction bases unmatched: 6. The length of the CDR3 is 16 residues. The germline gives CDR1 SGDLS, CDR2 YYNGEE. The CDR3 spells CASSVEPGLAFNEQFF. The CDR3, as DNA: TGTGCCAGCAGCGTAGAACCGGGACTAGCGTTCAATGAGCAGTTCTTC.

The rearrangement links TRBV6-5 to TRBJ1-6; TRBD1 aligns across 7 bases. The ends lost 6 bases at V and 9 bases at J; junction bases unmatched: 8. Germline CDR1 MNHEY, CDR2 SVGAGI. This CDR3 is 14 amino acids long. CDR3 bases: TGTGCCAGCAGACCCCGGGACAGACTTTCACCCCTCCACTTT. It translates to CASRPRDRLSPLHF.

This rearrangement joins TRBV18 to TRBJ2-1; 8 bases match TRBD1. Germline CDR1 KGHSH, CDR2 LQKENI. V lost 0 bases to trimming and J lost 7 bases; unmatched junction nucleotides: 8. This CDR3 spans 16 amino acids. The CDR3 is CASSPPTRGRSNEQFF. The CDR3 DNA is TGTGCCAGCTCACCACCGACCAGGGGGCGATCGAATGAGCAGTTCTTC.

This clone appeared once. This CDR3 reads CASSLARLAGAETQYF. The DNA of the CDR3 is TGTGCCAGCAGCTTGGCCAGACTAGCAGGAGCGGAGACCCAGTACTTC. The chain recombines TRBV11-2 with TRBJ2-5; 7 bases map to TRBD2. The ends lost 3 bases at V and 5 bases at J; junction bases unmatched: 12. The CDR3 runs 16 residues. In germline, CDR1 is SGHAT, CDR2 FQNNGV.

The V gene is TRBV7-2, the J gene TRBJ1-1, with D possibly being TRBD1 (6 bases). The CDR3 consists of 16 residues. V was cut by 1 base and J by 5 bases, with 17 bases left in between. CDR1 is SGHTA, CDR2 FQGNSA, per germline. CDR3 in amino acids: CASSLETGRPLTEAFF. Written as DNA, the CDR3 is TGTGCCAGCAGCTTAGAAACAGGGAGACCCCTTACTGAAGCTTTCTTT.

The gene calls are TRBV5-1 and TRBJ2-7; 7 bases are shared with TRBD2. Per germline, CDR1 SGHRS and CDR2 YFSETQ. The CDR3 runs to 16 residues. Unmatched junction bases numbered 10, after V lost 4 bases and J lost 0 bases. The chain's CDR3 is CASSPGLGFSSYEQYF. CDR3 DNA sequence: TGCGCCAGCAGCCCCGGACTAGGCTTCAGCTCCTACGAGCAGTACTTC.

The CDR3 sequence is CASRTDLNEKLFF. The CDR3, as DNA: TGTGCCAGTAGGACAGATTTAAATGAAAAACTGTTTTTT. The genes are TRBV19 and TRBJ1-4; the D gene is possibly TRBD1 (5 bases). This CDR3 is built from 13 residues. Trimming pared 6 bases from V and 5 bases from J, leaving 10 bases between. Germline V gene lookup returns CDR1 LNHDA and CDR2 SQIVND (reference sequence).

The chain joins TRBV5-5 to TRBJ1-2; tentative D call: TRBD1 (5 bases). Germline CDR1 SGHKS, CDR2 YYEKEE (reference sequence). V lost 4 bases, J lost 7 bases, and 17 bases lay in between. The CDR3 contains 14 residues. The CDR3 sequence: CASSGTDKWAGYTF. Here the CDR3 DNA reads TGTGCCAGCAGCGGAACGGACAAGTGGGCTGGCTACACCTTC. Full variable domain (missing parts from reference TRBV5-5 and TRBJ1-2): DAGVTQSPTHLIKTRGQQVTLRCSPISGHKSVSWYQQVLGQGPQFIFQYYEKEERGRGNFPDRFSARQFPNYSSELNVNALLLGDSALYLCASSGTDKWAGYTFGSGTRLTVV.

The chain couples TRBV14 to TRBJ2-4; 8 bases line up with TRBD1. CDR1 is SGHDN and CDR2 is FVKESK in the germline V gene. The trim removed 3 bases at V and 1 base at J, leaving 8 bases unmatched. This CDR3 is built from 17 residues. In DNA, the CDR3 is TGTGCCAGCAGCCACCCATCCTGGGACAGGGCCAAAAACATTCAGTACTTC. Protein: CASSHPSWDRAKNIQYF.

This chain joins TRBV18 and TRBJ2-1, with 7 nucleotides matching TRBD1. Germline V gene sequence: CDR1 KGHSH, CDR2 LQKENI. V dropped 6 bases and J dropped 6; count of bases not matched to a gene: 17. This CDR3 region has 17 residues. Written as DNA, the CDR3 is TGTGCCAGCTCCCCAACAGGGGCCAAGAGGACGGCCAATGAGCAGTTCTTC. It encodes CASSPTGAKRTANEQFF.

The DNA of the CDR3 is TGTGCCACCAGCAGAGACAAAGGGGTGAGAGATACGCAGTATTTT. It encodes CATSRDKGVRDTQYF. The chain combines TRBV15 with TRBJ2-3; tentative D call: TRBD1 (5 bases). The germline V and J ends were trimmed by 0 bases and 5 bases, with 12 bases remaining between them. Germline CDR1 LNHNV, CDR2 YYDKDF (reference sequence). CDR3 length equals 15 residues. Drawing the rest from reference TRBV15 and TRBJ2-3, the complete variable domain is DAMVIQNPRYQVTQFGKPVTLSCSQTLNHNVMYWYQQKSSQAPKLLFHYYDKDFNNEADTPDNFQSRRPNTSFCFLDIRSPGLGDTAMYLCATSRDKGVRDTQYFGPGTRLTVL.

The V and J genes are TRBV7-9 and TRBJ2-1, with D possibly being TRBD2 (5 bases). V gave up 2 bases and J gave up 3 bases, with 14 bases separating them. Germline CDR1 reads SEHNR; CDR2 reads FQNEAQ (reference sequence). The CDR3 spans 16 residues. Here the CDR3 DNA reads TGTGCCAGCAGCTTACACGGCGGGTTTGACTACAATGAGCAGTTCTTC. It yields the protein CASSLHGGFDYNEQFF.

This chain connects TRBV6-5 to TRBJ2-4, with 7 nucleotides matching TRBD2. V lost 10 bases, J lost 6 bases, and 9 bases stayed unmatched. The CDR3 extends over 13 amino acids. Germline loops: CDR1 MNHEY, CDR2 SVGAGI. The DNA for the CDR3 is TGTGCCACCCAATTGGGCGGGGGAAACATTCAGTACTTC. It specifies CATQLGGGNIQYF.

The chain carries TRBV4-1 and TRBJ1-1, with TRBD1 as a possible D gene (5 bases). The CDR3 extends over 12 amino acids. CDR1 is MGHRA, CDR2 YSYEKL, per germline. The V end lost 0 bases, the J end lost 6 bases, and 5 bases lay between the germline ends. The CDR3 reads CASSQEGPEAFF. The CDR3 DNA reads TGCGCCAGCAGCCAAGAGGGGCCTGAAGCTTTCTTT.